This T cell receptor beta chain stems from a study of blood T cell repertoires in COVID-19. Across the whole study: Both acute and convalescent COVID-19 samples were obtained from the United States, Italy and Spain. PBMCs, B-cell-depleted T cells, or T cells provided the cDNA or gDNA that made up the material.

V dropped 2 bases and J dropped 4 bases, with 16 bases sitting between them. Germline V gives CDR1 MNHEY, CDR2 SVGAGI. The CDR3 loop spans 16 amino acids. As handled by the study authors: Reference gene primer amplification gave nucleated cell count estimates. Sequencing used immunoSEQ multiplex PCR; TCRdb keeps in-frame clones, though not all of them. Clone size and V and J calls were adopted from that table, with D and trimming inferred from the DNA. The sample consists of about 260,000 clones, about 88% of them appearing once. The sequence came from a man younger than 45 with active or convalescent COVID-19. J is TRBJ2-3 and V is TRBV6-5, with D perhaps TRBD1 (7 bases). Sequenced: peripheral blood. The CDR3 region is CASSYARQGGADTQYF. In nucleotides, the CDR3 is TGTGCCAGCAGTTACGCGCGGCAGGGGGGTGCAGATACGCAGTATTTT.